The clone carrying this T cell receptor beta chain was observed a single time. The antigen is not known. The record originates from a study of T cell responses to AZD1222 COVID-19 vaccine. Study-level information: The analysis combined second doses at about 4 or about 12 weeks.

Sequencing used immunoSEQ multiplex PCR; TCRdb keeps in-frame clones, though not all of them. Seen here are 120,000 to 150,000 clones, about 90% observed once, and the top ten hold 5%. Study results and caveats: Mapped onto spike, vaccine-associated CD4 TCRs spanned it and were dominant at 160-218 and 743-854.

Germline V gene sequence: CDR1 SGHKS, CDR2 YYEKEE (reference sequence). Trimming left V 4 bases short and J 3 bases short, with 14 bases between. CDR3 length: 14 residues. Sequenced material: peripheral blood, taken on day 0 of AZD1222 vaccination. The V and J genes are TRBV5-5 and TRBJ2-7; tentatively, D is TRBD2 (6 bases). The source of this sequence is an adult in good health. CDR3 residues: CASSKVGGNYEQYF. The CDR3 DNA reads as TGTGCCAGCAGCAAGGTTGGGGGGAACTACGAGCAGTACTTC.